The rows below give T cell receptor beta chains drawn from one sample of a study of Ad26.COV2.S vaccination and SARS-CoV-2 variants. The protocol was immunoSEQ multiplex PCR, while the TCRdb copy is restricted to in-frame clones and leaves out a portion. The sample lists fewer than 500,000 clones; about 90% were seen once. The sample consisted of peripheral blood, taken in a trial of Ad26.COV2.S vaccine versus placebo. These receptors were obtained from a person aged 18-65 years who received the Ad26.COV2.S COVID-19 vaccine or a placebo. Each CDR3 is given with its conserved first and last residue. The D gene is left open where the match is weak. Only some rows state a clone size, as once, few, many or a class for expanded clones.

D: TRBD1
V: TRBV27
J: TRBJ2-3
size: -
DNA: TGTGCCAGCAGTTCTGGGACAGGGAGAACCGATACGCAGTATTTT
CDR3: CASSSGTGRTDTQYF

D: TRBD1
V: TRBV6-5
J: TRBJ2-7
size: -
DNA: TGTGCCAGCAGGGGGGACAGGGCCGAGCAGTACTTC
CDR3: CASRGDRAEQYF

D: -
V: TRBV24-1
J: TRBJ1-1
size: -
DNA: TGTGCCACCAGAGGACAGATGAACACTGAAGCTTTCTTT
CDR3: CATRGQMNTEAFF

D: TRBD1
V: TRBV27
J: TRBJ1-1
size: -
DNA: TGTGCCAGCAGGCAGACACAGGGGCCCCAAAGCCGAGCTTTCTTT
CDR3: CASRQTQGPQSRAFF

D: -
V: TRBV28
J: TRBJ2-1
size: once
DNA: TGTGCCAGCATAACGATTAGGGGGTCCAACTACAATGAGCAGTTCTTC
CDR3: CASITIRGSNYNEQFF

D: TRBD2
V: TRBV4-2
J: TRBJ2-7
size: -
DNA: TGTGCCAGCAGCCAAGGTCCTAGCGGAAGATACGAGCAGTACTTC
CDR3: CASSQGPSGRYEQYF

D: TRBD2
V: TRBV9
J: TRBJ2-2
size: -
DNA: TGTGCCAGCAGCTCACCCTTAGCGGGAGGGACGAACACCGGGGAGCTGTTTTTT
CDR3: CASSSPLAGGTNTGELFF

D: -
V: TRBV11-3
J: TRBJ2-3
size: -
DNA: TGTGCCAGCAGCTACTACACAGATACGCAGTATTTT
CDR3: CASSYYTDTQYF

D: TRBD2
V: TRBV4-3
J: TRBJ2-3
size: -
DNA: TGCGCCAGCAGCCAAACGAGACTAGCGGGAGGGCCAAGGGCAGATACGCAGTATTTT
CDR3: CASSQTRLAGGPRADTQYF

D: -
V: TRBV6-2/TRBV6-3
J: TRBJ2-1
size: -
DNA: TGTGCCAGCAGTTCGTGGGGGATTGCGCAGTTCTTC
CDR3: CASSSWGIAQFF

D: TRBD2
V: TRBV27
J: TRBJ2-2
size: -
DNA: TGTGCCAGCAGGCCAGCGGGGGGGAACACCGGGGAGCTGTTTTTT
CDR3: CASRPAGGNTGELFF

D: -
V: TRBV21-1
J: TRBJ2-2
size: -
DNA: TGTGCCAGCAGCAGATACATCGCTCGTTGCTACGCCGGGGAGCTGTTTTTT
CDR3: CASSRYIARCYAGELFF

D: -
V: TRBV10-3
J: TRBJ1-5
size: -
DNA: TGTGCCTCCCAACCGGATCAGCCCCAGCATTTT
CDR3: CASQPDQPQHF

D: -
V: TRBV4-3
J: TRBJ1-6
size: -
DNA: TGCGCCAGCAGCCAAGAGGGACATGGCTCGAATTCACCCCTCCACTTT
CDR3: CASSQEGHGSNSPLHF

D: -
V: TRBV9
J: TRBJ2-5
size: -
DNA: TGTGCCAGCAGCACCCGGGATCTCGAGACCCAGTACTTC
CDR3: CASSTRDLETQYF

D: -
V: TRBV12-3/TRBV12-4
J: TRBJ2-7
size: once
DNA: TGTGCCAGCGGTGGAGGTTTGGAGCAGTACTTC
CDR3: CASGGGLEQYF

D: TRBD2
V: TRBV7-3
J: TRBJ2-3
size: -
DNA: TGTGCCAGCAGCTTATGGGCTAGCGGGGGGAACCAGGTGGCAGATACGCAGTATTTT
CDR3: CASSLWASGGNQVADTQYF

D: -
V: TRBV6-9
J: TRBJ1-1
size: -
DNA: TGTGCCAGTCCACCACCAGGAGTTTTACGGGAAACTGAAGCTTTCTTT
CDR3: CASPPPGVLRETEAFF

D: -
V: TRBV7-2
J: TRBJ2-1
size: once
DNA: TGTGCCAGCAGCTCAGAAGGTTACTACAATGAGCAGTTCTTC
CDR3: CASSSEGYYNEQFF

D: TRBD2
V: TRBV27
J: TRBJ2-1
size: -
DNA: TGTGCCAGCAGTTTATCGCCAGCGGGAGCCCCCTACAATGAGCAGTTCTTC
CDR3: CASSLSPAGAPYNEQFF

D: -
V: TRBV6-2/TRBV6-3
J: TRBJ2-1
size: few
DNA: TGTGCCAGCAGTCTAGTGAGGGGACACATCAACAATGAGCAGTTCTTC
CDR3: CASSLVRGHINNEQFF

D: TRBD2
V: TRBV6-2/TRBV6-3
J: TRBJ2-1
size: -
DNA: TGTGCCAGCAGCAAACTAGCGGGAGGCTCCTACAATGAGCAGTTCTTC
CDR3: CASSKLAGGSYNEQFF

D: -
V: TRBV11-2
J: TRBJ2-1
size: -
DNA: TGTGCCAGCAGCTTAACTCGAGATATCGGTGAGCAGTTCTTC
CDR3: CASSLTRDIGEQFF

D: TRBD2
V: TRBV30
J: TRBJ2-7
size: -
DNA: TGTGCCTGGATTGGCCGACTAGCGGGATTGTACGAGCAGTACTTC
CDR3: CAWIGRLAGLYEQYF

D: -
V: TRBV5-1
J: TRBJ2-2
size: -
DNA: TGCGCCAGCAGGTCCTTATCGAACACCGGGGAGCTGTTTTTT
CDR3: CASRSLSNTGELFF

D: -
V: TRBV7-9
J: TRBJ2-7
size: -
DNA: TGTGCCAGCAGCCCGAGAACAGGGTACGAGCAGTACTTC
CDR3: CASSPRTGYEQYF

D: TRBD2
V: TRBV9
J: TRBJ2-2
size: -
DNA: TGTGCCAGCAGCTCGGGACTAGCGGGAGTATCGAACACCGGGGAGCTGTTTTTT
CDR3: CASSSGLAGVSNTGELFF

D: -
V: TRBV5-4
J: TRBJ2-7
size: -
DNA: TGTGCCAGCAGCCCCGTGGGCAACAACGAGCAGTACTTC
CDR3: CASSPVGNNEQYF

D: -
V: TRBV7-9
J: TRBJ1-1
size: -
DNA: TGTGCCAGCAGCTTATCCGTGGGGTCATATGGAGCTTTCTTT
CDR3: CASSLSVGSYGAFF

D: TRBD2
V: TRBV20-1
J: TRBJ2-3
size: -
DNA: TGCAGTGCTAGTGAACTAGCGGGAGCCAGAGATACGCAGTATTTT
CDR3: CSASELAGARDTQYF

D: -
V: TRBV14
J: TRBJ1-2
size: -
DNA: TGTGCCAGCAGCCATCGAAATGGGGGCTACACCTTC
CDR3: CASSHRNGGYTF

D: -
V: TRBV7-9
J: TRBJ2-5
size: -
DNA: TGTGCCAGCAGCTTAGGGGAAACTCATGGCCAAGAGACCCAGTACTTC
CDR3: CASSLGETHGQETQYF

D: TRBD2
V: TRBV3-1/TRBV3-2
J: TRBJ2-2
size: -
DNA: TGTGCCAGCAGCTCAGCGGGAGCGCGGGCCGGGGAGCTGTTTTTT
CDR3: CASSSAGARAGELFF

D: -
V: TRBV7-9
J: TRBJ2-7
size: -
DNA: TGTGCCAGCAGCTTAGCGCCCGGCGGGGTCAGCTCCTACGAGCAGTACTTC
CDR3: CASSLAPGGVSSYEQYF

D: -
V: TRBV28
J: TRBJ1-2
size: -
DNA: TGTGCCAGCAGTTTATTGGCAGGGGATTATGGCTACACCTTC
CDR3: CASSLLAGDYGYTF

D: -
V: TRBV7-2
J: TRBJ2-3
size: -
DNA: TGTGCCAGCAGCTTAGGGGTTAGCACAGATACGCAGTATTTT
CDR3: CASSLGVSTDTQYF

D: -
V: TRBV2
J: TRBJ2-3
size: -
DNA: TGTGCCAGCAGTGAACTGGCCCCTGCAGATACGCAGTATTTT
CDR3: CASSELAPADTQYF

D: TRBD1
V: TRBV28
J: TRBJ2-2
size: -
DNA: TGTGCCAGCAGCTACCAGGGGGCAGTAACCGGGGAGCTGTTTTTT
CDR3: CASSYQGAVTGELFF

D: TRBD2
V: TRBV7-9
J: TRBJ2-2
size: -
DNA: TGTGCCAGCAGCAAGCGACTAGCGGGAGGGCCCATCGGGACCGGGGAGCTGTTTTTT
CDR3: CASSKRLAGGPIGTGELFF

D: -
V: TRBV27
J: TRBJ2-1
size: -
DNA: TGTGCCAGCAGTTTTCTACCCAGCAATGAGCAGTTCTTC
CDR3: CASSFLPSNEQFF